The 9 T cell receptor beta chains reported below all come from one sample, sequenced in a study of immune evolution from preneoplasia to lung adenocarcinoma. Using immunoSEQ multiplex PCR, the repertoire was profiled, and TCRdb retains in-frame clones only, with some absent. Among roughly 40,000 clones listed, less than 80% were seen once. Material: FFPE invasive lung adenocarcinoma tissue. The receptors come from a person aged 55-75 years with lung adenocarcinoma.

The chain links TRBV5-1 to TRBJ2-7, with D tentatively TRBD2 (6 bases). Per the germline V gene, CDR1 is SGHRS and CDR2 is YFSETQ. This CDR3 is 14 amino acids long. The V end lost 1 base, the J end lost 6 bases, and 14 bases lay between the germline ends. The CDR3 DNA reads TGCGCCAGCAGCTTGCGGGGGAACTCAGGCGAGCAGTACTTC. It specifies CASSLRGNSGEQYF.

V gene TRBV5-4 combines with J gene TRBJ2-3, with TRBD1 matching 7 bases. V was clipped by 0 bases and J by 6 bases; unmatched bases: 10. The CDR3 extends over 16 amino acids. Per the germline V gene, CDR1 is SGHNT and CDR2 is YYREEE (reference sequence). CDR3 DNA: TGTGCCAGCAGCTTGGGCAGGGGGAAGGATATTGATACGCAGTATTTT. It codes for CASSLGRGKDIDTQYF.

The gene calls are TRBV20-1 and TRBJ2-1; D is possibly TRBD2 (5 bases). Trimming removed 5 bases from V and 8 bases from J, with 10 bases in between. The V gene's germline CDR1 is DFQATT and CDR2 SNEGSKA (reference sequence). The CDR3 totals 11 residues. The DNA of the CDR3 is TGCAGTGCTCCAAAGGAGGATGAGCAGTTCTTC. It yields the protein CSAPKEDEQFF.

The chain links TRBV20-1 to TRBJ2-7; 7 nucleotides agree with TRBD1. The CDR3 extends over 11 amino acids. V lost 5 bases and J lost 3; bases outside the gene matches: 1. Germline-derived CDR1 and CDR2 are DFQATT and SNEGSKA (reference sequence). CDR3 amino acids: CSAHRGYEQYF. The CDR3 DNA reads TGCAGTGCTCACAGGGGCTACGAGCAGTACTTC.

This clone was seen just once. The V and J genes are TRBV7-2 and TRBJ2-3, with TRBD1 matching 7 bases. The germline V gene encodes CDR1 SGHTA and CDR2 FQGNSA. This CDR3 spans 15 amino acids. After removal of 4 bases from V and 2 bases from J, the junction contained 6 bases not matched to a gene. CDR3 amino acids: CASSSTGFFTDTQYF. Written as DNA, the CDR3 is TGTGCCAGCAGCTCGACAGGGTTTTTCACAGATACGCAGTATTTT.

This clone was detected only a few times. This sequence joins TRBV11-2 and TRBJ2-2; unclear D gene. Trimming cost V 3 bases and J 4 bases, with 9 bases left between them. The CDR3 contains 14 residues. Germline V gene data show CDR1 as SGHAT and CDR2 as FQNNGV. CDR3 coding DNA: TGTGCCAGCAGCTTGCTTCTCGGCACCGGGGAGCTGTTTTTT. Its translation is CASSLLLGTGELFF.

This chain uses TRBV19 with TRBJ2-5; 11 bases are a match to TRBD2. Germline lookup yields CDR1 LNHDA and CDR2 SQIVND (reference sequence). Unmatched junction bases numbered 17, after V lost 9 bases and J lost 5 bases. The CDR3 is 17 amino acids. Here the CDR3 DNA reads TGTGCCAGCAAGCCCGGAAGGCTAGCGGGAGGCGGGGAGACCCAGTACTTC. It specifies CASKPGRLAGGGETQYF. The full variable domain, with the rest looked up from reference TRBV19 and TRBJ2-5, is DGGITQSPKYLFRKEGQNVTLSCEQNLNHDAMYWYRQDPGQGLRLIYYSQIVNDFQKGDIAEGYSVSREKKESFPLTVTSAQKNPTAFYLCASKPGRLAGGGETQYFGPGTRLLVL.

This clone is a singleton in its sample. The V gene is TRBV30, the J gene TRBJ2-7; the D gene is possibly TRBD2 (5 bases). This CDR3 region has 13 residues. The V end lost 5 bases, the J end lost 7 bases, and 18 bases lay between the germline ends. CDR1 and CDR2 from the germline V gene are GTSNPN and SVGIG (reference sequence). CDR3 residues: CAWGRLLGMEQYF. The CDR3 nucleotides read TGTGCCTGGGGCCGACTACTAGGGATGGAGCAGTACTTC.

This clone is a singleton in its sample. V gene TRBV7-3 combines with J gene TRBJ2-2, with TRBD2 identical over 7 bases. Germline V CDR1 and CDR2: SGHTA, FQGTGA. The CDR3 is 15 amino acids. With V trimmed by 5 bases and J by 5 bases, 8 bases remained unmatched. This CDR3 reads CASSPYGGGTGELFF. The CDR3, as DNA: TGTGCCAGCAGCCCCTATGGGGGAGGGACCGGGGAGCTGTTTTTT.